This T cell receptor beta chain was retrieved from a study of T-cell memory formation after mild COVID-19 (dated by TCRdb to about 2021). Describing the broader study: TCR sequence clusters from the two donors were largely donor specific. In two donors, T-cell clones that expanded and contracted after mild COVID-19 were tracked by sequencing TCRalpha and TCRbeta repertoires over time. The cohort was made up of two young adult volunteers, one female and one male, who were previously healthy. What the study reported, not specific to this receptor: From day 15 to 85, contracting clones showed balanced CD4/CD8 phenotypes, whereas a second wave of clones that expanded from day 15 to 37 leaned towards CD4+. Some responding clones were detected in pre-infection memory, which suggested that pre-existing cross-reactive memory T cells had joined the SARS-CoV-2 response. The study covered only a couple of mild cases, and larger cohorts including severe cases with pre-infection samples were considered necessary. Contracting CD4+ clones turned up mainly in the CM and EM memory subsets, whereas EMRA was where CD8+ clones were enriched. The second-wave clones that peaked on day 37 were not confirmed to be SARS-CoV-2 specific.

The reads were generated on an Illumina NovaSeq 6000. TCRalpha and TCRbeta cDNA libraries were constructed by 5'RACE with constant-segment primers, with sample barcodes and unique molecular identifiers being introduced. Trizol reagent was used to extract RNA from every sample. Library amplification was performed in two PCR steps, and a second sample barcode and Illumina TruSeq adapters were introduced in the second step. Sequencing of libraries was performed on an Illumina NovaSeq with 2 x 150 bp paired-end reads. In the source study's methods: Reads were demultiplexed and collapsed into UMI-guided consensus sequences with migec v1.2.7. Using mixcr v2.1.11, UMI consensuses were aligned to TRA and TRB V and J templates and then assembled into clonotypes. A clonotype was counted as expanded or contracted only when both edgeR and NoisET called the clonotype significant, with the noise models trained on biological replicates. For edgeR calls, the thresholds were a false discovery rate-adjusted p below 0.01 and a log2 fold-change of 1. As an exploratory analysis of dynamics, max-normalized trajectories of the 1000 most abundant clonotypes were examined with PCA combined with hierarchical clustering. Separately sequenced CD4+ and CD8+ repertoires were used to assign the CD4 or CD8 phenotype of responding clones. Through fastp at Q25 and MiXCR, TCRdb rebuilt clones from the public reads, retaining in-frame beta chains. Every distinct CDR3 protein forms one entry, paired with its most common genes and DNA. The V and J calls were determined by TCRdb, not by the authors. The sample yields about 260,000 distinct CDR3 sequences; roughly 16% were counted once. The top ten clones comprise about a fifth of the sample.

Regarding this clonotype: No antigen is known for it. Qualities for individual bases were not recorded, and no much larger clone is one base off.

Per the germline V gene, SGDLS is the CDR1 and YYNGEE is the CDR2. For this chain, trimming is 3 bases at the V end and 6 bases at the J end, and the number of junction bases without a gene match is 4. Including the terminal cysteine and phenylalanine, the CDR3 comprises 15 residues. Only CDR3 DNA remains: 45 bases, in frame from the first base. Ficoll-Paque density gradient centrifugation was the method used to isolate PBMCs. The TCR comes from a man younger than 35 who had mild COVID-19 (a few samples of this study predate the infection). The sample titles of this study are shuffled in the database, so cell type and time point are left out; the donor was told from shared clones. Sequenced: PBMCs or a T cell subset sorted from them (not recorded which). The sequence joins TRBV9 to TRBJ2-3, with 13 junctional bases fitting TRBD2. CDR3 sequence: CASSEGTSGADTQYF. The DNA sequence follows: TGTGCCAGCAGCGAGGGGACTAGCGGGGCGGATACGCAGTATTTT.